This entry concerns a single TCR beta chain. Between the trimmed V and J ends, which lost 8 bases and 3 bases, there was a span of 17 bases. From germline, CDR1 is MNHEY and CDR2 SMNVEV (reference sequence). This CDR3 has 14 residues. As originally analysed: Estimates of nucleated cell counts were drawn from the amplification of reference gene primers. Method: immunoSEQ multiplex PCR; TCRdb's copy keeps in-frame clones and lacks some. D and trimming come from the DNA, and the V and J calls and clone size come from that table. Of 200,000 to 250,000 clones listed, approximately 90% are singletons. These data are taken from a study of blood T cell repertoires in COVID-19. In the study overall: Acute and convalescent COVID-19 specimens originated in the United States, Italy and Spain. T cells, B-cell-depleted T cells, or PBMCs provided the cDNA or gDNA that served as material.

V gene TRBV27 combines with J gene TRBJ2-7; weak D call: TRBD1 (5 bases). The specimen was peripheral blood. The clonotype was recovered from a young man who had recovered from COVID-19. The CDR3 DNA is TGTGCCAGCGCCGATAGGGGAAATTTCTACGAGCAGTACTTC. This codes for CASADRGNFYEQYF.